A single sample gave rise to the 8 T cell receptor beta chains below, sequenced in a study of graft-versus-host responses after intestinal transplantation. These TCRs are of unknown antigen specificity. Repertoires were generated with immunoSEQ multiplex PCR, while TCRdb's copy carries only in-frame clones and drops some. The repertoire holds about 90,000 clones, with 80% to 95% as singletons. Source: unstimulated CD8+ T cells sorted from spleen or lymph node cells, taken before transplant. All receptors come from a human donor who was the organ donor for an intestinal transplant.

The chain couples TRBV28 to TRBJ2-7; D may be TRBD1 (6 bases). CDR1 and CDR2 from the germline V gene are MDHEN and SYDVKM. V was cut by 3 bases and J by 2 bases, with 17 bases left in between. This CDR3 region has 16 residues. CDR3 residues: CASSFWSGQPTYEQYF. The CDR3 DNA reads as TGTGCCAGCAGTTTTTGGTCGGGACAACCGACCTACGAGCAGTACTTC.

DNA of the CDR3: TGTGCCAGCAGCTTAGGCCGCGGGTACGAGCAGTACTTC. Amino acid sequence: CASSLGRGYEQYF. This rearrangement joins TRBV7-9 to TRBJ2-7, with a possible D match to TRBD2 (5 bases). Trimming took 1 base from V and 4 from J, leaving 8 bases between them. Germline values: CDR1 SEHNR, CDR2 FQNEAQ (reference sequence). There are 13 residues in the CDR3.

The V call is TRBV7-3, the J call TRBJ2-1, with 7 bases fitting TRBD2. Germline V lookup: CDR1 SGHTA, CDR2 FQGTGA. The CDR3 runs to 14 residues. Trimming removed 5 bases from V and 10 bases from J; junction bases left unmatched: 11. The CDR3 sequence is CASSHRGGTGEQFF. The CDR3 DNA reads TGTGCCAGCAGCCACCGGGGAGGGACTGGAGAGCAGTTCTTC.

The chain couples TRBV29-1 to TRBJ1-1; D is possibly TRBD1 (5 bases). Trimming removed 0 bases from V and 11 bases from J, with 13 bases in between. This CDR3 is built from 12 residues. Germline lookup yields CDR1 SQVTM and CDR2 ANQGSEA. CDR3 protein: CSVEDLRKGAFF. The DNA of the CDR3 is TGCAGCGTTGAAGATCTGAGGAAGGGGGCTTTCTTT. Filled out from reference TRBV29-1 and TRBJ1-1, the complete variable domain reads SAVISQKPSRDICQRGTSLTIQCQVDSQVTMMFWYRQQPGQSLTLIATANQGSEATYESGFVIDKFPISRPNLTFSTLTVSNMSPEDSSIYLCSVEDLRKGAFFGQGTRLTVV.

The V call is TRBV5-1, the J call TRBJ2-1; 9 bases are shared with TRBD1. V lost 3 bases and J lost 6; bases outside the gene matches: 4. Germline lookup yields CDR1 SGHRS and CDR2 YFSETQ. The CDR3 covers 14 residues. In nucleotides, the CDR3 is TGCGCCAGCAGCTCGGGACAGGGAACCAATGAGCAGTTCTTC. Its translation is CASSSGQGTNEQFF.

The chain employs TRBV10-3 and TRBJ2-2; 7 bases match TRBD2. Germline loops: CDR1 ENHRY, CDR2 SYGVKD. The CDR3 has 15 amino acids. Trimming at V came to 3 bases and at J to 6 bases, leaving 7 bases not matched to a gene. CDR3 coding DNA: TGTGCCATCAGTGACCTCATGCGGGGGTCCGGGGAGCTGTTTTTT. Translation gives CAISDLMRGSGELFF.

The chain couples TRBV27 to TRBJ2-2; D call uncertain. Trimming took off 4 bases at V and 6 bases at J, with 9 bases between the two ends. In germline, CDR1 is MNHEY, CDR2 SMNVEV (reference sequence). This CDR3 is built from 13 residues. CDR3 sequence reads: CASSSLGSGELFF. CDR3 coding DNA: TGTGCCAGCAGTTCCCTAGGTTCCGGGGAGCTGTTTTTT.

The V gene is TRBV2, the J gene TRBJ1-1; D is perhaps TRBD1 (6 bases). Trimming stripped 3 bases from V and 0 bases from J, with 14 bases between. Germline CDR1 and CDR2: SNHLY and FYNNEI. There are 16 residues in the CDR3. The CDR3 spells CASSDPRDTLNTEAFF. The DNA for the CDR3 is TGTGCCAGCAGTGACCCACGGGACACCCTGAACACTGAAGCTTTCTTT.